The entry that follows covers one TCR beta chain sequence. Its antigen is as yet unknown. This sample stems from a study of T cell responses to AZD1222 COVID-19 vaccine. Study as a whole: Second doses were pooled across both intervals (about 4 or about 12 weeks).

Libraries were prepared by immunoSEQ multiplex PCR; TCRdb keeps only in-frame clonotypes and omits some of them. Altogether around 100,000 clones are present, approximately 87% being singletons, with the ten largest covering about a sixth. Study results and limitations: Reports indicate that nearly half of spike-specific TCRs are directed at unmutated variant regions.

V shed 3 bases and J shed 3 bases, with 7 bases lying between them. This CDR3 comprises 13 residues. Per germline, CDR1 MRHNA and CDR2 SNTAGT. The chain combines TRBV6-4 with TRBJ2-3; unclear D gene. The sample was peripheral blood, taken on day 0 of AZD1222 vaccination. The TCR originated in an adult in good health. The CDR3 DNA reads as TGTGCCAGCAGTGAAGAAGGAACAGATACGCAGTATTTT. This encodes CASSEEGTDTQYF.